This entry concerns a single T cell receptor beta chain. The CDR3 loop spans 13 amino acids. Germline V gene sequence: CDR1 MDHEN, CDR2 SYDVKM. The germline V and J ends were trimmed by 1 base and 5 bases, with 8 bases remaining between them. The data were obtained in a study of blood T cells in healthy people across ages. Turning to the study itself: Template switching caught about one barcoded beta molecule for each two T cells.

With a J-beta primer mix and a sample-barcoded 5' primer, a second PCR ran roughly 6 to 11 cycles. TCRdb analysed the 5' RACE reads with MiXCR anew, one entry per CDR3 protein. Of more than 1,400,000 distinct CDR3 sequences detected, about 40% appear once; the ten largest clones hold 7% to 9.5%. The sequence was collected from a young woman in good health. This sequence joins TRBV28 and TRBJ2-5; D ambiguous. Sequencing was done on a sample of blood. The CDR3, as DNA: TGTGCCAGCAGTTTATACTTGATGGAGACCCAGTACTTC. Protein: CASSLYLMETQYF.